This T cell receptor (beta chain) was found in a study of molecular identifiers for immune sequencing clone quantification. Study-wide findings and caveats: Highly expanded clone sizes could end up underestimated if a barcode were shared by identical TCR molecules. Spike-in Jurkat TCR RNA from a single cell reportedly registered among about a million naive cells. Whereas clones above 20 RNA copies held under 1% of naive-cell molecules, they held over 98% of effector molecules.

In its sample, this clonotype was seen many times. Antigen unknown. The bulk TCR libraries were made with methods described before and with listed TCR primers. MiXCR, applied by TCRdb to the PCR reads, yields one record per CDR3 protein. The repertoire holds around 470,000 distinct CDR3 sequences, around 23% seen once, with under 0.8% in the top ten. The CDR3 spans 15 residues. V was pared by 3 bases and J by 5 bases, with 16 bases between. Germline-derived CDR1 and CDR2 are SEHNR and FQNEAQ (reference sequence). Sequencing was done on a sample of naive CD8+ T cells from blood, with Jurkat cell RNA spiked in. Subset in this sample: FACS-sorted CD8+CD4-CCR7+CD45RA+ naive T cells. The receptor's source is a human donor in good health. Some libraries in this study had Jurkat cell RNA spiked in. The chain couples TRBV7-9 to TRBJ1-1, with D perhaps TRBD1 (6 bases). The CDR3 nucleotides read TGTGCCAGCAGCTTGGAACAGGGACTATTAACTGAAGCTTTCTTT. Translated: CASSLEQGLLTEAFF.